Listed here are 11 T cell receptor beta chains from one sample, sequenced in a study of cytomegalovirus exposure and HLA in healthy donors. The PCR contained 60 Vbeta and 13 Jbeta primers. Repertoires were generated with immunoSEQ multiplex PCR, while TCRdb's copy carries only in-frame clones and drops some. Among about 170,000 clones listed, more than 70% were seen once. The sample taken for sequencing was PBMCs. The receptors shown here come from a male donor in good health and CMV-seronegative.

CDR3 DNA sequence: TGTGCCAGCAGTTTACTTTTTGGGGGGGCCAGCAATCAGCCCCAGCATTTT. Its protein product is CASSLLFGGASNQPQHF. The rearrangement uses TRBV28 and TRBJ1-5, with TRBD1 as a possible D gene (6 bases). CDR1 and CDR2 from the germline V gene are MDHEN and SYDVKM. CDR3 length: 17 residues. V lost 2 bases to trimming and J lost 1 base, with 15 bases between them.

Comments on this clone: Its ends do not fully match the called genes, so a read error is possible. In DNA, the CDR3 is TGTTCCAGCAGCCCTAGGGGCATAGCGGGAGGGGCAGATACGCAGTATTTT. As protein: CSSSPRGIAGGADTQYF. The J gene is TRBJ2-3, the V gene TRBV7-9, with 11 bases fitting TRBD2. This CDR3 has 17 residues. CDR1 and CDR2 (germline): SEHNR, FQNEAQ (reference sequence).

This chain joins TRBV6-1 and TRBJ2-7; D may be TRBD1 (6 bases). The CDR3 is 14 amino acids. Between the trimmed V and J ends, which lost 4 bases and 0 bases, there was a span of 10 bases. Germline CDR1 is MNHNS and CDR2 is SASEGT. The CDR3: CASSAGHISYEQYF. CDR3 DNA: TGTGCCAGCAGTGCGGGACATATCTCCTACGAGCAGTACTTC.

The chain carries TRBV18 and TRBJ2-3; TRBD2 matches at 10 bases. V shed 6 bases and J 2 bases; nucleotides not matched to a gene: 8. The CDR3 is 16 residues long. Germline-derived CDR1 and CDR2 are KGHSH and LQKENI. CDR3 sequence reads: CASSTGLASLTDTQYF. In nucleotides, the CDR3 is TGTGCCAGCTCGACGGGACTAGCGAGCCTCACAGATACGCAGTATTTT. Complete variable domain (other parts from reference TRBV18 and TRBJ2-3): NAGVMQNPRHLVRRRGQEARLRCSPMKGHSHVYWYRQLPEEGLKFMVYLQKENIIDESGMPKERFSAEFPKEGPSILRIQQVVRGDSAAYFCASSTGLASLTDTQYFGPGTRLTVL.

The rearrangement joins TRBV7-9 to TRBJ1-6; 9 bases line up with TRBD1. Germline values: CDR1 SEHNR, CDR2 FQNEAQ (reference sequence). Trimming removed 5 bases from V and 8 bases from J; junction bases left unmatched: 7. This CDR3 is 15 amino acids long. The CDR3 loop is CASSVTGTGHSPLHF. The DNA for the CDR3 is TGTGCCAGCAGCGTAACTGGGACAGGGCATTCACCCCTCCACTTT.

This rearrangement joins TRBV6-5 to TRBJ2-7; D uncertain. Trimming removed 6 bases from V and 2 bases from J, with 8 bases in between. The germline V gene has CDR1 MNHEY and CDR2 SVGAGI. The CDR3 is made up of 12 amino acids. In DNA, the CDR3 is TGTGCCAGCAGCCCTACCACCTACGAGCAGTACTTC. It specifies CASSPTTYEQYF.

This chain connects TRBV28 to TRBJ2-7; 10 bases are a match to TRBD2. The CDR3 has 16 amino acids. Germline V gene lookup returns CDR1 MDHEN and CDR2 SYDVKM. V gave up 6 bases and J gave up 2 bases; unmatched junction bases: 10. The CDR3 coding sequence is TGTGCCAGCAGGGGATCCACTAGCGGGACGACCTACGAGCAGTACTTC. Translated: CASRGSTSGTTYEQYF.

CDR3 in DNA: TGTGCCACCAGCAGAGAAGGGGTGATGCTGGGGGCGCAGGACACCGGGGAGCTGTTTTTT. Protein product: CATSREGVMLGAQDTGELFF. The rearrangement links TRBV15 to TRBJ2-2, with D possibly being TRBD1 (6 bases). Germline V gene lookup returns CDR1 LNHNV and CDR2 YYDKDF (reference sequence). The CDR3 contains 20 residues. Deletions cut 0 bases from V and 3 bases from J, with 23 bases between.

The rearrangement links TRBV29-1 to TRBJ2-1; possible D gene TRBD1, 5 bases. CDR3 length: 13 amino acids. V was pared by 4 bases and J by 7 bases, with 14 bases between. Germline values: CDR1 SQVTM, CDR2 ANQGSEA. The CDR3 spells CSVGTKGWNEQFF. The DNA for the CDR3 is TGCAGCGTTGGGACGAAGGGGTGGAATGAGCAGTTCTTC.

The rearrangement links TRBV27 to TRBJ2-3, with 13 positions matching TRBD2. J lost 4 bases, V lost 5 bases, and 9 bases had no gene match. CDR3 length: 17 amino acids. CDR1 is MNHEY and CDR2 is SMNVEV in the germline V gene (reference sequence). In DNA, the CDR3 is TGTGCCAGCAGTCCTAGAGGACTAGCGGGAGCGGCAGATACGCAGTATTTT. This encodes CASSPRGLAGAADTQYF.

The chain links TRBV7-6 to TRBJ2-7; 9 nucleotides line up with TRBD1. CDR1 is SGHVS, CDR2 FNYEAQ, per germline. The CDR3 runs to 14 residues. The V gene end was trimmed by 3 bases and the J gene end by 6 bases; junction bases not matched to a gene: 6. Here the CDR3 reads CASSFGTGRGEQYF. The CDR3 bases are TGTGCCAGCAGCTTTGGGACAGGGAGAGGCGAGCAGTACTTC.